This entry is about one TCR beta chain. Its cognate antigen has yet to be identified. No much larger clonotype is one base removed from it; base qualities were not supplied. V is cut back by 4 bases and J by 4 bases, with 9 bases in the junction unmatched. The germline V gene supplies CDR1 SGDLS and CDR2 YYNGEE. The CDR3 has 16 amino acids, counting the end cysteine and phenylalanine. Only CDR3 DNA is held: 48 bases, read in frame from base 1. This sample stems from a study of blood T cell repertoires in COVID-19 (dated by TCRdb to between 2020 and 2021). Notes on the research overall: Samples from collaborators originated in the United States, Italy and Spain and spanned both the acute and convalescent phases of COVID-19. A de-identified subject ID, COVID-19 status, age in years and sex were almost always included in the sample metadata. The prospective study material was composed of cDNA or gDNA derived from T cells, B-cell-depleted T cells, or PBMCs. The dataset comprised deeply sampled blood TCRbeta repertoires from subjects exposed to, actively infected with, or recovered from COVID-19. The samples were drawn from two sources: the first 160 participants of the ongoing ImmuneRACE study, and 1,254 subjects contributed by 6 global collaborators. Where available, HLA class I and class II types were obtained from metadata supplied by the sample provider rather than from assay-based typing. The repertoires were released in a freely available public database meant as a resource for research on the immune response to SARS-CoV-2. Broad study findings and their caveats: Clinical and demographic metadata were provided uncurated, with the amount varying by source and participant.

Each collaborating institution followed its own protocols to collect whole blood in K2EDTA tubes. For TCRbeta analysis, collaborator samples were shipped as frozen whole blood, as isolated PBMCs, or as DNA extracted from either sample type. TCRbeta CDR3 regions were amplified from genomic DNA using the immunoSEQ Assay, a bias-controlled multiplex PCR. The study's own analysis went as follows. Within the assay, amplification of reference gene primers was used to estimate how many nucleated cells each sample contained. To quantify the absolute abundance of each unique TCRbeta CDR3 rearrangement, sequence reads were collapsed and filtered. Productive Simpson clonality was computed per sample as the square root of Simpson's diversity index over productive rearrangements. As stored in TCRdb, this immuneACCESS dataset retains in-frame rearrangements with V and J assigned. A fraction of the clones does not appear; measured against another copy, unresolved V genes explain less than half of the discrepancy, and the remainder lacks a known reason. The V and J calls and clone size are taken from that table; D and trimming were inferred from the DNA. A total of about 28,000 clones appear in this sample, over 70% of them only once. The ten largest clonotypes hold more than 15% of the sample.

This TCR derives from a woman aged 60-75 years with acute or convalescent COVID-19. Sequences were obtained from peripheral blood. Here the chain combines TRBV9 and TRBJ1-1, with 11 bases aligning to TRBD1. Read as DNA, the sequence is TGTGCCAGCAGCCCAAGGGACAGGGGGAGTATCACTGAAGCTTTCTTT. It is translated as CASSPRDRGSITEAFF.